Following are 28 T cell receptor beta chains from one sample sequenced in a study of control samples from healthy donors and cancer patients. The protocol was immunoSEQ multiplex PCR, while the TCRdb copy is restricted to in-frame clones and leaves out a portion. There are approximately 69,000 clones in the sample; roughly 90% occur only once, and over 4.5% lies in the top ten. The sample was PBMCs. All receptors derive from a man aged 55-75 years with colorectal cancer.

This chain joins TRBV4-2 and TRBJ1-4; the D gene is possibly TRBD1 (5 bases). CDR3 length equals 15 residues. CDR1 and CDR2 from the germline V gene are LGHNA and YNFKEQ. V dropped 0 bases and J dropped 6 bases, with 11 bases sitting between them. Here the CDR3 reads CASSQDEQAHEKLFF. The CDR3 DNA sequence: TGTGCCAGCAGCCAAGATGAACAGGCCCATGAAAAACTGTTTTTT.

The rearrangement uses TRBV10-1 and TRBJ2-2; D uncertain. The CDR3 is 14 residues long. Germline V gene data show CDR1 as WNHNN and CDR2 as SYGVQD (reference sequence). The V gene lost 2 bases and the J gene lost 8 bases, with 12 bases spanning the gap. CDR3 in DNA: TGCGCCAGCAGTGAGCGACCCCGTTGGGGGGAGCTGTTTTTT. It codes for CASSERPRWGELFF.

V is TRBV12-3 or TRBV12-4 and J is TRBJ2-5; 8 bases align to TRBD2. The CDR3 length is 12 residues. Germline trimming cut 8 bases from V and 8 bases from J; bases unmatched to any gene: 7. The CDR3 coding sequence is TGTGCCAGCTACAGCGGGGGAGGAACCCAGTACTTC. Amino acid sequence: CASYSGGGTQYF.

The chain joins TRBV10-2 to TRBJ1-3, with D possibly matching TRBD1 (5 bases). This CDR3 comprises 14 residues. The germline CDR1 and CDR2 sequences are WSHSY and SAAADI. V was pared by 10 bases and J by 0 bases, with 13 bases between. CDR3 amino acids: CATTQGISGNTIYF. Written as DNA, the CDR3 is TGCGCCACTACGCAGGGAATCTCTGGAAACACCATATATTTT.

This clone was picked up a small number of times. The rearrangement joins TRBV19 to TRBJ1-6; no clear D gene. The CDR3 is made up of 12 amino acids. Per the germline V gene, CDR1 is LNHDA and CDR2 is SQIVND (reference sequence). Deletions cut 1 base from V and 7 bases from J, with 2 bases between. CDR3 nucleotides: TGTGCCAGTAGTATAGGGAATTCACCCCTCCACTTT. Translating it yields CASSIGNSPLHF.

The J gene is TRBJ1-6, the V gene TRBV5-1; 7 bases are shared with TRBD1. CDR1 is SGHRS, CDR2 YFSETQ, per germline. This CDR3 contains 15 residues. J was trimmed by 5 bases and V by 4 bases; bases with no gene match: 6. DNA for the CDR3: TGCGCCAGCAGCACATCCGGGACAGATAATTCACCCCTCCACTTT. The encoded protein is CASSTSGTDNSPLHF.

The chain recombines TRBV19 with TRBJ2-5, with a weak D call TRBD1 (6 bases). The V end was cut by 5 bases, the J end by 2 bases, with 12 bases between. CDR3 size: 14 residues. Germline CDR1 and CDR2: LNHDA and SQIVND (reference sequence). The CDR3: CASSPGQDQETQYF. Written as DNA, the CDR3 is TGTGCCAGTAGTCCGGGACAAGATCAAGAGACCCAGTACTTC.

J is TRBJ2-3 and V is TRBV9; D ambiguous. Trimming shortened V by 2 bases and J by 2 bases, and 3 bases separated the two germline ends. Germline V gene data show CDR1 as SGDLS and CDR2 as YYNGEE. The CDR3 is made up of 12 amino acids. CDR3 amino acids: CASSVDTDTQYF. DNA for the CDR3: TGTGCCAGCAGCGTCGACACAGATACGCAGTATTTT.

This sequence joins TRBV5-1 and TRBJ1-1; weak D call: TRBD1 (5 bases). There are 15 residues in the CDR3. Germline CDR1 and CDR2: SGHRS and YFSETQ. V was shortened by 4 bases and J by 4 bases, with 17 bases between the two germline ends. The CDR3 here is CASSPQPPGGTEAFF. The CDR3 region has the DNA TGCGCCAGCAGCCCCCAGCCCCCTGGGGGCACTGAAGCTTTCTTT. Full variable domain (outside the CDR3, taken from reference TRBV5-1 and TRBJ1-1): KAGVTQTPRYLIKTRGQQVTLSCSPISGHRSVSWYQQTPGQGLQFLFEYFSETQRNKGNFPGRFSGRQFSNSRSEMNVSTLELGDSALYLCASSPQPPGGTEAFFGQGTRLTVV.

This chain uses TRBV6-5 with TRBJ2-7; D not certain. Per the germline V gene, CDR1 is MNHEY and CDR2 is SVGAGI. Trimming stripped 4 bases from V and 2 bases from J, with 12 bases between. This CDR3 comprises 14 residues. The CDR3 sequence is CASSSWTGAYEQYF. The DNA of the CDR3 is TGTGCCAGCAGTTCCTGGACCGGAGCCTACGAGCAGTACTTC.

In this sample, this clone turned up once. The chain joins TRBV18 to TRBJ2-7; either TRBD1 or TRBD2 may fit D (5 bases each). This CDR3 is 15 amino acids long. V was trimmed by 6 bases and J by 0 bases, leaving 15 bases between them. The germline CDR1 and CDR2 sequences are KGHSH and LQKENI. The DNA for the CDR3 is TGTGCCAGCTCCCCCGGGACCGCTAGCTCCTACGAGCAGTACTTC. Protein sequence: CASSPGTASSYEQYF.

The V gene is TRBV11-3, the J gene TRBJ2-7; 11 bases are a match to TRBD2. The V segment lost 5 bases and the J segment 6 bases; nucleotides outside the gene matches: 6. CDR1 and CDR2 from the germline V gene are SGHNT and YENEEA. The CDR3 has 14 amino acids. Written as DNA, the CDR3 is TGTGCCAGCAGCCCCACTAGCGGGGGAGGCGAGCAGTACTTC. It codes for CASSPTSGGGEQYF.

The chain uses TRBV15 and TRBJ2-7; the D call may be TRBD1 or TRBD2 (5 bases each). In germline, CDR1 is LNHNV, CDR2 YYDKDF (reference sequence). CDR3 length equals 16 residues. V dropped 5 bases and J dropped 2 bases, with 19 bases sitting between them. DNA of the CDR3: TGTGCCACCAGCTCCCCCCCGGGACGGGCTACCTACGAGCAGTACTTC. Encoded protein: CATSSPPGRATYEQYF.

V is TRBV7-2 and J is TRBJ2-1; TRBD1 might be the D (6 bases). This CDR3 has 13 residues. The germline V gene has CDR1 SGHTA and CDR2 FQGNSA. Deletions cut 6 bases from V and 8 bases from J, with 14 bases between. In DNA form, the CDR3 reads TGTGCCAGCAGTACTCAGGGACAATATGAGCAGTTCTTC. This encodes CASSTQGQYEQFF. The full variable domain, its missing parts supplied by reference TRBV7-2 and TRBJ2-1, is GAGVSQSPSNKVTEKGKDVELRCDPISGHTALYWYRQSLGQGLEFLIYFQGNSAPDKSGLPSDRFSAERTGGSVSTLTIQRTQQEDSAVYLCASSTQGQYEQFFGPGTRLTVL.

The chain combines TRBV3-1 (or the pseudogene TRBV3-2) with TRBJ2-7, with D unresolved. From germline, CDR1 is LGHDT and CDR2 YNNKEL (reference sequence). This CDR3 is built from 15 residues. V lost 2 bases to trimming and J lost 5 bases, with 16 bases between them. CDR3 sequence reads: CASSQMPGKGNEQYF. The CDR3 DNA is TGTGCCAGCAGCCAAATGCCAGGCAAGGGTAACGAGCAGTACTTC.

The chain links TRBV7-2 to TRBJ2-3; 8 nucleotides match TRBD2. Germline CDR1 SGHTA, CDR2 FQGNSA. CDR3 length: 16 amino acids. With V trimmed by 2 bases and J by 5 bases, 9 bases remained unmatched. The CDR3 region is CASSLYGGGLGDTQYF. The CDR3 DNA is TGTGCCAGCAGCTTATACGGGGGGGGCCTGGGAGATACGCAGTATTTT.

V gene TRBV5-4 combines with J gene TRBJ2-1; no clear D. CDR3 length: 14 residues. Germline V CDR1 and CDR2: SGHNT, YYREEE (reference sequence). V lost 0 bases and J 7 bases, leaving 11 bases between the germline ends. Here the CDR3 reads CASSLGEMGNEQFF. CDR3 in DNA: TGTGCCAGCAGCTTGGGGGAAATGGGGAATGAGCAGTTCTTC.

The V and J genes are TRBV19 and TRBJ1-1, with 10 bases aligning to TRBD1. The V and J ends lost 3 bases and 11 bases, in that order; junction bases with no gene match: 12. This CDR3 region has 15 residues. CDR1 LNHDA and CDR2 SQIVND come from the germline V gene (reference sequence). The CDR3 reads CASSIRTGGRGVAFF. Here the CDR3 DNA reads TGTGCCAGTAGTATTCGGACAGGGGGAAGGGGAGTCGCTTTCTTT. The entire variable domain, with the rest obtained from reference TRBV19 and TRBJ1-1, is as follows: DGGITQSPKYLFRKEGQNVTLSCEQNLNHDAMYWYRQDPGQGLRLIYYSQIVNDFQKGDIAEGYSVSREKKESFPLTVTSAQKNPTAFYLCASSIRTGGRGVAFFGQGTRLTVV.

This sequence joins TRBV29-1 and TRBJ1-3, with D maybe TRBD1 (5 bases). CDR3 length: 12 residues. Per the germline V gene, CDR1 is SQVTM and CDR2 is ANQGSEA. Trimming stripped 6 bases from V and 4 bases from J, with 10 bases between. The CDR3 nucleotides are TGCAGCGTGCAGGGTGGCGGAAACACCATATATTTT. This codes for CSVQGGGNTIYF.

The V gene is TRBV6-1, the J gene TRBJ1-2; the D gene is possibly TRBD1 (6 bases). Germline assignment: CDR1 MNHNS and CDR2 SASEGT. Trimming left V 2 bases short and J 6 bases short, with 10 bases between. There are 13 residues in the CDR3. The CDR3 coding sequence is TGTGCCAGCAGTGAATTGCCAGGGGATGGCTACACCTTC. Translating it yields CASSELPGDGYTF.

The rearrangement joins TRBV6-5 to TRBJ2-3; D remains unclear. The germline V gene encodes CDR1 MNHEY and CDR2 SVGAGI. V was shortened by 5 bases and J by 4 bases, with 7 bases between the two germline ends. The CDR3 extends over 12 amino acids. The CDR3 loop is CASSIVADTQYF. The CDR3 bases are TGTGCCAGCAGTATAGTAGCAGATACGCAGTATTTT.

In the case of this clone: Other DNA sequences in this sample translate to the same CDR3. The chain employs TRBV9 and TRBJ2-1; 7 bases are a match to TRBD1. The CDR3 runs to 15 residues. CDR1 is SGDLS, CDR2 YYNGEE, per germline. V was clipped by 0 bases and J by 7 bases; unmatched bases: 7. The CDR3 loop is CASSVGGQGDNEQFF. CDR3 nucleotides: TGTGCCAGCAGCGTAGGGGGGCAGGGGGATAATGAGCAGTTCTTC.

V gene TRBV19 combines with J gene TRBJ2-2; 7 positions match TRBD1. The CDR3 is made up of 14 amino acids. CDR1 and CDR2 (germline): LNHDA, SQIVND (reference sequence). The V gene end was trimmed by 7 bases and the J gene end by 4 bases; junction bases not matched to a gene: 6. As DNA, the CDR3 is TGTGCCAGTAATAGGGGGCAGGGCACCGGGGAGCTGTTTTTT. Translating it yields CASNRGQGTGELFF.

This chain connects TRBV5-1 to TRBJ1-1; D gene ambiguous. The V gene's germline CDR1 is SGHRS and CDR2 YFSETQ. This CDR3 has 12 amino acids. With 5 bases removed from V and 7 bases from J, the gap between germline ends came to 12 bases. The CDR3 loop is CASSKKGIEAFF. In DNA form, the CDR3 reads TGCGCCAGCAGTAAAAAAGGGATTGAAGCTTTCTTT. Variable domain in full (rest from reference TRBV5-1 and TRBJ1-1): KAGVTQTPRYLIKTRGQQVTLSCSPISGHRSVSWYQQTPGQGLQFLFEYFSETQRNKGNFPGRFSGRQFSNSRSEMNVSTLELGDSALYLCASSKKGIEAFFGQGTRLTVV.

Remarks on this clone: A junction end diverges from the germline sequence, so it may reflect a read error. The chain carries TRBV27 and TRBJ2-1, with 12 bases matching TRBD2. The CDR3 covers 16 residues. Germline V gives CDR1 MNHEY, CDR2 SMNVEV (reference sequence). Here the CDR3 reads CASSLPPPQSTSGGVF. The DNA for the CDR3 is TGTGCCAGCAGTTTACCCCCCCCGCAATCGACTAGCGGGGGCGTCTTC.

The chain employs TRBV4-1 and TRBJ2-2; D possibly corresponds to TRBD2 (5 bases). V was pared by 5 bases and J by 6 bases, with 19 bases between. The CDR3 sequence is 16 residues long. Germline-derived CDR1 and CDR2 are MGHRA and YSYEKL. The CDR3 protein is CASSRTGSPYSGELFF. For the CDR3, the DNA is TGCGCCAGCAGCAGAACGGGATCCCCTTATTCCGGGGAGCTGTTTTTT.

CDR3 amino acids: CASSLEGPAGRETQYF. CDR3 nucleotide sequence: TGCGCCAGCAGCTTGGAGGGACCCGCGGGGCGAGAGACCCAGTACTTC. The rearrangement uses TRBV5-1 and TRBJ2-5, with a tentative D call TRBD2 (6 bases). Trimming took 0 bases from V and 4 from J, leaving 16 bases between them. The CDR3 length is 16 residues. In germline, CDR1 is SGHRS, CDR2 YFSETQ. The full variable domain, its missing parts supplied by reference TRBV5-1 and TRBJ2-5, is KAGVTQTPRYLIKTRGQQVTLSCSPISGHRSVSWYQQTPGQGLQFLFEYFSETQRNKGNFPGRFSGRQFSNSRSEMNVSTLELGDSALYLCASSLEGPAGRETQYFGPGTRLLVL.

The chain employs TRBV28 and TRBJ2-2; D gene unclear. Germline V gene sequence: CDR1 MDHEN, CDR2 SYDVKM. V was pared by 5 bases and J by 2 bases, with 6 bases between. This CDR3 spans 13 amino acids. This chain's CDR3 is CASSDSNTGELFF. The CDR3 region has the DNA TGTGCCAGCAGTGACTCTAACACCGGGGAGCTGTTTTTT.